One and the same sample provided the 21 T cell receptor beta chains below, sequenced in a study of read filtering for tumor transcriptome and immune sequencing. This library used roughly 400 ng RNA and molecular barcoded adaptors spanning alpha/delta and beta/gamma chains. TCRdb redid the calling of the reads with MiXCR, one entry per CDR3 protein. The table records some 41,000 distinct CDR3 sequences, around 15% of them present only once. Specimen: a population of CD138-negative cells sorted from bone marrow. The receptor source for this set is a donor aged 40 or older with multiple myeloma.

The sample holds a few counts of this clonotype. One base away lies a much larger clone, so this may be a sequencing read error. The CDR3 DNA is TGCAATGCGGCCAGTCTTGTTGGAGATACGCAGTATTTT. Translation gives CNAASLVGDTQYF. The rearrangement joins TRBV20-1 to TRBJ2-3; D ambiguous. The CDR3 has 13 residues. Germline V gene sequence: CDR1 DFQATT, CDR2 SNEGSKA (reference sequence).

Note on this clonotype: A read error is possible here, since a much larger clone lies one base away. The chain has TRBV11-2 and TRBJ1-2; D not certain. The CDR3 has 16 residues. Trimming cost V 1 base and J 0 bases, with 12 bases left between them. Germline CDR1 reads SGHAT; CDR2 reads FQNNGV. The CDR3: CASSLGRSGSNYGYTF. The DNA of the CDR3 is TGTGCCAGCAGCTTAGGCAGGAGTGGATCTAACTATGGCTACACCTTC.

The rearrangement links TRBV7-2 to TRBJ1-1; 7 bases align to TRBD1. V shed 5 bases and J 4 bases; nucleotides not matched to a gene: 7. The CDR3 is 14 residues long. Per germline, CDR1 SGHTA and CDR2 FQGNSA. This CDR3 reads CASSAQGGLTEAFF. CDR3 bases: TGTGCCAGCAGCGCCCAAGGGGGCCTCACTGAAGCTTTCTTT.

This clonotype was recorded at least ten times. V gene TRBV7-2 combines with J gene TRBJ1-5; D gene unclear. CDR1 and CDR2 (germline): SGHTA, FQGNSA. The CDR3 runs to 14 residues. V lost 5 bases, J lost 5 bases, and 13 bases lay in between. This CDR3 is CASSPRASYQPQHF. CDR3 bases: TGTGCCAGCAGCCCTAGGGCATCGTATCAGCCCCAGCATTTT. Full variable domain (missing parts from reference TRBV7-2 and TRBJ1-5): GAGVSQSPSNKVTEKGKDVELRCDPISGHTALYWYRQSLGQGLEFLIYFQGNSAPDKSGLPSDRFSAERTGGSVSTLTIQRTQQEDSAVYLCASSPRASYQPQHFGDGTRLSIL.

This clonotype was seen repeatedly, ten times or more. V and J are TRBV7-9 and TRBJ2-1, with TRBD1 matching over 8 bases. CDR1 and CDR2 (germline): SEHNR, FQNEAQ (reference sequence). This CDR3 is 15 amino acids long. J lost 3 bases, V lost 5 bases, and 6 bases had no gene match. CDR3 region: CASSEGDRHYNEQFF. CDR3 nucleotide sequence: TGTGCCAGCAGCGAGGGGGACAGGCACTACAATGAGCAGTTCTTC.

This clonotype showed up many times. V usage is TRBV20-1 and J usage is TRBJ2-1, with 7 nucleotides matching TRBD2. This CDR3 has 17 amino acids. Germline lookup yields CDR1 DFQATT and CDR2 SNEGSKA (reference sequence). The V and J ends lost 3 bases and 7 bases, in that order; junction bases with no gene match: 18. CDR3 in amino acids: CSASPSGPLKGLNEQFF. Written as DNA, the CDR3 is TGCAGTGCTAGTCCTAGCGGCCCCCTTAAAGGCTTGAATGAGCAGTTCTTC.

This clonotype rates as medium-sized. The chain carries TRBV5-6 and TRBJ2-1, with D perhaps matching TRBD2 (6 bases). Between the trimmed V and J ends, which lost 4 bases and 6 bases, there was a span of 17 bases. The CDR3 loop spans 15 amino acids. Germline V gene data show CDR1 as SGHDT and CDR2 as YYEEEE. In DNA form, the CDR3 reads TGTGCCAGCAGCCTTAGCGGAGGAGGATTCAATGAGCAGTTCTTC. It is translated as CASSLSGGGFNEQFF. Together with reference TRBV5-6 and TRBJ2-1, the CDR3 gives the full variable domain: DAGVTQSPTHLIKTRGQQVTLRCSPKSGHDTVSWYQQALGQGPQFIFQYYEEEERQRGNFPDRFSGHQFPNYSSELNVNALLLGDSALYLCASSLSGGGFNEQFFGPGTRLTVL.

In its sample, this clonotype was seen many times. The chain combines TRBV7-9 with TRBJ2-5, with D perhaps TRBD2 (6 bases). V gave up 8 bases and J gave up 5 bases, with 21 bases separating them. Germline CDR1 reads SEHNR; CDR2 reads FQNEAQ (reference sequence). The length of the CDR3 is 15 residues. The DNA of the CDR3 is TGTGCCAGCGGCTCCGGGGGATCCGGGAGCGAGACCCAGTACTTC. This gives the protein CASGSGGSGSETQYF.

This clonotype was recorded many times. This sequence joins TRBV11-2 and TRBJ2-1, with 14 nucleotides matching TRBD2. With V trimmed by 6 bases and J by 10 bases, 8 bases remained unmatched. The CDR3 totals 15 residues. CDR1 is SGHAT and CDR2 is FQNNGV in the germline V gene. This CDR3 reads CASSSTSGRAREQFF. The CDR3 DNA sequence: TGTGCCAGCAGTTCGACTAGCGGGAGGGCCAGAGAGCAGTTCTTC.

To note about this clonotype: A much more abundant neighbour one base away suggests this may be a read error. The chain has TRBV29-1 and TRBJ1-2; maybe TRBD1 (6 bases). From germline, CDR1 is SQVTM and CDR2 ANQGSEA. This CDR3 has 13 amino acids. CDR3 loop: CGVADRVNYGYTF. CDR3 DNA sequence: TGCGGCGTCGCGGACAGAGTCAACTATGGCTACACCTTC.

This clonotype was counted many times. The J gene is TRBJ1-5, the V gene TRBV7-2; 10 bases fit TRBD1. V shed 5 bases and J 4 bases; nucleotides not matched to a gene: 5. CDR1 and CDR2 (germline): SGHTA, FQGNSA. CDR3 length: 15 amino acids. The CDR3 loop is CASSPRQGANQPQHF. As DNA, the CDR3 is TGTGCCAGCAGCCCAAGACAGGGGGCGAATCAGCCCCAGCATTTT.

This clonotype was found many times. The chain uses TRBV3-2 and TRBJ2-3; the table's TRBD2 call for D was not verified on the DNA. TRBV3-2 is a pseudogene. CDR3 length equals 18 residues. The CDR3 DNA reads as TGTGCCAGCAGCCAAGATTTACTAGCGGGAGGGCCGTTGGATACGCAGTATTTT. The encoded protein is CASSQDLLAGGPLDTQYF.

The chain recombines TRBV11-2 with TRBJ2-1; 10 bases align to TRBD2. The CDR3 length is 18 residues. Germline trimming cut 1 base from V and 8 bases from J; bases unmatched to any gene: 14. Germline values: CDR1 SGHAT, CDR2 FQNNGV. The CDR3 protein is CASSLVSGLAGVFYEQFF. The CDR3 bases are TGTGCCAGCAGCTTAGTTTCCGGGCTAGCGGGAGTTTTCTATGAGCAGTTCTTC. Together with reference TRBV11-2 and TRBJ2-1, the CDR3 gives the full variable domain: EAGVAQSPRYKIIEKRQSVAFWCNPISGHATLYWYQQILGQGPKLLIQFQNNGVVDDSQLPKDRFSAERLKGVDSTLKIQPAKLEDSAVYLCASSLVSGLAGVFYEQFFGPGTRLTVL.

Many counts were recorded for this clonotype. The V gene is TRBV7-8, the J gene TRBJ2-3, with TRBD2 matching over 15 bases. Germline V gives CDR1 SGHVS, CDR2 FQNEAQ. V was pared by 5 bases and J by 5 bases, with 2 bases of the junction left unmatched. The CDR3 spans 15 residues. CDR3 coding DNA: TGTGCCAGCAGCGGACTAGCGGGAGGGGGAGATACGCAGTATTTT. Its protein is CASSGLAGGGDTQYF.

This clonotype was observed at least ten times. This chain uses TRBV11-2 with TRBJ2-5, with 11 bases fitting TRBD2. The CDR3 has 15 amino acids. J lost 4 bases, V lost 5 bases, and 6 bases had no gene match. Germline assignment: CDR1 SGHAT and CDR2 FQNNGV. The CDR3 loop is CASSVLAGVRETQYF. In DNA form, the CDR3 reads TGTGCCAGCAGCGTACTAGCGGGAGTAAGAGAGACCCAGTACTTC.

The J gene is TRBJ1-2, the V gene TRBV4-2; TRBD1 is a possible D gene (6 bases). Trimming removed 1 base at V and 1 base at J, with 10 bases between. There are 15 residues in the CDR3. Germline CDR1 is LGHNA and CDR2 is YNFKEQ. CDR3 region: CASSQGLGGNYGYTF. The CDR3 nucleotides are TGTGCCAGCAGCCAAGGGCTAGGGGGTAACTATGGCTACACCTTC.

In the case of this clonotype: A read error may be the cause here, since a much bigger clone is one base away. The CDR3 protein is CASSLGVAGDHEQYF. The CDR3 nucleotides are TGTGCCAGCAGCTTAGGGGTGGCAGGGGACCACGAGCAGTACTTC. The genes are TRBV7-9 and TRBJ2-7; perhaps TRBD1 as D (6 bases). The CDR3 loop spans 15 amino acids. V was clipped by 1 base and J by 5 bases, with 15 bases between them. Germline V gene data show CDR1 as SEHNR and CDR2 as FQNEAQ (reference sequence).

This clonotype was counted many times. This chain joins TRBV7-9 and TRBJ2-1; no clear D. Trimming shortened V by 5 bases and J by 4 bases, and 15 bases separated the two germline ends. Per germline, CDR1 SEHNR and CDR2 FQNEAQ (reference sequence). The CDR3 covers 15 residues. This chain's CDR3 is CASSPTRVEYNEQFF. The CDR3 nucleotides are TGTGCCAGCAGCCCGACAAGGGTCGAGTACAATGAGCAGTTCTTC.

This clonotype appeared a few times. The V call is TRBV28, the J call TRBJ2-3; a weak D match, TRBD2 (5 bases). The CDR3 length is 15 residues. CDR1 MDHEN and CDR2 SYDVKM come from the germline V gene. With 5 bases removed from V and 0 bases from J, the gap between germline ends came to 12 bases. CDR3 sequence reads: CASSPTRSSTDTQYF. In nucleotides, the CDR3 is TGTGCCAGCAGTCCCACTAGATCTAGCACAGATACGCAGTATTTT.

This clonotype was counted at least ten times. The chain uses TRBV11-3 and TRBJ2-7; D is undetermined. This CDR3 has 12 amino acids. Trimming took 2 bases from V and 3 from J, leaving 5 bases between them. Germline-derived CDR1 and CDR2 are SGHNT and YENEEA. The CDR3 is CASSLSGYEQYF. The CDR3 DNA is TGTGCCAGCAGCTTATCAGGCTACGAGCAGTACTTC.

This clonotype was seen at least ten times. The CDR3 DNA reads TGCGCCAGCAAAGGCAGCAATCAGCCCCAGCATTTT. Translated, it gives CASKGSNQPQHF. The J gene is TRBJ1-5, the V gene TRBV10-2; the D is unclear. Germline lookup yields CDR1 WSHSY and CDR2 SAAADI. The CDR3 loop spans 12 amino acids. Trimming cost V 7 bases and J 1 base, with 5 bases left between them.